This T cell receptor (beta chain) was sequenced during a study of blood T cell repertoires in COVID-19 (dated by TCRdb to the early 2020s). Notes on the research overall: Samples covering the acute and convalescent phases of COVID-19 were provided by collaborators in the United States, Italy and Spain. The samples were drawn from two sources: the first 160 participants of the ongoing ImmuneRACE study, and approximately 1,300 subjects contributed by 6 global collaborators. The material from the prospective study consisted of cDNA or gDNA derived from T cells, B-cell-depleted T cells, or PBMCs. The repertoires were made available in a free public database intended to serve as a resource for research on the immune response to SARS-CoV-2. Where available, HLA class I and class II types were taken from metadata supplied by the sample provider and were not determined by assay-based typing. Deeply sampled blood TCRbeta repertoires from subjects exposed to, actively infected with, or recovered from COVID-19 were included in the dataset. A de-identified subject ID, COVID-19 status, age in years and sex were almost always included in the sample metadata. What the research found in general, with its limitations: The quantity of clinical and demographic metadata differed by source and by participant and was supplied without curation.

On this clone: Its recognized antigen is unknown. No much larger clone is present one base from it, and per-base qualities are unavailable.

TCRbeta CDR3 regions were amplified from genomic DNA using the immunoSEQ Assay, a bias-controlled multiplex PCR. In the source study's methods: The number of nucleated cells in each sample was estimated from the amplification of reference gene primers within the assay. To quantify the absolute abundance of each unique TCRbeta CDR3 rearrangement, sequence reads were collapsed and filtered. For each sample, productive Simpson clonality was calculated as the square root of Simpson's diversity index across productive rearrangements. TCRdb stores this immuneACCESS table with in-frame sequences only. Part of the clones is absent; in the studies checked, under half of the shortfall reflects unresolved V genes, and no reason is known for the rest. V and J calls and clone size are as listed in that table; D and trimming were resolved from the DNA. Across this sample there are about 230,000 clones, with approximately 84% seen only once. Of the sample, 11% is held by the ten largest clones.

One collaborating source in Seattle enrolled patients while the patients were actively infected and followed the patients over time throughout the course of disease. The collaborating institutions used their own protocols to collect whole blood in K2EDTA tubes. Collaborator samples were shipped for TCRbeta analysis as frozen whole blood, isolated PBMCs, or DNA extracted from either sample type. CDR1 SSHAT and CDR2 FNYEAQ are derived from the germline V gene (reference sequence). The CDR3 runs 14 residues from the cysteine to the phenylalanine. The DNA shown is the 42-base CDR3, in frame from base 1. V loses 8 bases of germline sequence and J loses 1 base, and the interval between the two ends is 11 bases.

This sequence was found in a man aged 45-60 years with COVID-19, enrolled during active disease. Sequencing was performed on peripheral blood. The rearrangement combines TRBV7-7 with TRBJ2-2; TRBD1 is a weak D gene call, 5 bases matching. The CDR3 has the sequence CASLGRVNTGELFF. The nucleotide sequence reads as follows: TGTGCCAGCCTCGGCAGGGTGAACACCGGGGAGCTGTTTTTT.